Below are 14 T cell receptor beta chains sequenced from a single sample in a study of T-cell reconstitution after alpha-beta-depleted transplantation in children. Using unique molecular identifiers, the investigators prepared the TCRbeta library. Each CDR3 protein gets one entry after TCRdb re-called the PCR reads with MiXCR. The sample has approximately 350,000 distinct CDR3 sequences, around 10% seen once. The starting material was PBMCs from the stem cell graft donor, obtained from the stem cell graft. Source of these receptors: a human donor who donated a stem cell graft to a child with acute lymphoblastic leukemia.

This clonotype was detected only a few times. This chain uses TRBV7-9 with TRBJ2-5, with TRBD2 identical over 7 bases. After removal of 5 bases from V and 5 bases from J, the junction contained 5 bases not matched to a gene. Germline CDR1 reads SEHNR; CDR2 reads FQNEAQ (reference sequence). CDR3 length equals 13 residues. Here the CDR3 DNA reads TGTGCCAGCAGCCCCCTTAGCGGGGAGACCCAGTACTTC. Amino acids: CASSPLSGETQYF. Full variable domain (missing parts from reference TRBV7-9 and TRBJ2-5): DTGVSQNPRHKITKRGQNVTFRCDPISEHNRLYWYRQTLGQGPEFLTYFQNEAQLEKSRLLSDRFSAERPKGSFSTLEIQRTEQGDSAMYLCASSPLSGETQYFGPGTRLLVL.

This clonotype showed up just a few times. The chain uses TRBV19 and TRBJ2-1; TRBD2 might be the D (6 bases). CDR3 size: 13 residues. V was trimmed by 6 bases and J by 7 bases, leaving 13 bases between them. Per the germline V gene, CDR1 is LNHDA and CDR2 is SQIVND (reference sequence). CDR3 in amino acids: CASSAGWGNEQFF. CDR3 DNA sequence: TGTGCCAGTAGCGCGGGATGGGGGAATGAGCAGTTCTTC.

The chain recombines TRBV9 with TRBJ2-5; D is undetermined. The CDR3 length is 14 residues. Germline V gives CDR1 SGDLS, CDR2 YYNGEE. Trimming removed 4 bases at V and 5 bases at J, with 15 bases between. CDR3 amino acids: CASSQGGRTETQYF. DNA of the CDR3: TGTGCCAGCAGCCAAGGCGGCCGAACGGAGACCCAGTACTTC.

This clonotype was detected only a few times. The rearrangement links TRBV5-1 to TRBJ2-2; 14 bases match TRBD2. V gave up 5 bases and J gave up 3 bases; unmatched junction bases: 6. CDR3 length equals 17 residues. Germline CDR1 reads SGHRS; CDR2 reads YFSETQ. CDR3 residues: CASRKGTSGSYTGELFF. CDR3 DNA: TGCGCCAGCAGGAAGGGGACTAGCGGGAGCTACACCGGGGAGCTGTTTTTT.

In nucleotides, the CDR3 is TGTGCCAGCAGCCAATCTGAGGGGGGCCCTAATGAAAAACTGTTTTTT. Its protein is CASSQSEGGPNEKLFF. The chain carries TRBV3-1 and TRBJ1-4; a possible D gene is TRBD1 (6 bases). Per the germline V gene, CDR1 is LGHDT and CDR2 is YNNKEL (reference sequence). The CDR3 sequence is 16 residues long. The germline V and J ends were trimmed by 2 bases and 3 bases, with 13 bases remaining between them.

The chain employs TRBV11-1 and TRBJ2-1; the match to TRBD2 covers 12 bases. Germline assignment: CDR1 SGHAT and CDR2 FQDESV (reference sequence). The ends lost 5 bases at V and 5 bases at J; junction bases unmatched: 13. This CDR3 comprises 18 residues. CDR3 sequence: CASSHKGLGLAGNNEQFF. Written as DNA, the CDR3 is TGTGCCAGCAGCCACAAAGGGCTTGGACTAGCGGGGAACAATGAGCAGTTCTTC.

This clonotype showed up just a few times. V usage is TRBV7-2 and J usage is TRBJ2-3; 12 bases map to TRBD2. This CDR3 region has 16 residues. With 5 bases clipped from V and 5 bases from J, the junction kept 8 bases outside the gene matches. CDR1 SGHTA and CDR2 FQGNSA come from the germline V gene. The CDR3 DNA sequence: TGTGCCAGCAGCGCCGCTAGCGGGAGGGCCGTAGATACGCAGTATTTT. Translation: CASSAASGRAVDTQYF. The whole variable domain, filled in from reference TRBV7-2 and TRBJ2-3, reads GAGVSQSPSNKVTEKGKDVELRCDPISGHTALYWYRQSLGQGLEFLIYFQGNSAPDKSGLPSDRFSAERTGGSVSTLTIQRTQQEDSAVYLCASSAASGRAVDTQYFGPGTRLTVL.

CDR3 sequence reads: CASSTGQGGSYEQYF. Here the CDR3 DNA reads TGCGCCAGCAGCACGGGACAGGGGGGATCCTACGAGCAGTACTTC. The J gene is TRBJ2-7, the V gene TRBV5-1; 11 bases are shared with TRBD1. CDR3 length: 15 residues. Germline CDR1 reads SGHRS; CDR2 reads YFSETQ. V was pared by 4 bases and J by 1 base, with 4 bases of the junction left unmatched.

The chain uses TRBV16 and TRBJ1-1; 7 positions match TRBD1. CDR1 and CDR2 (germline): KGHSY, FQNENV. The V gene end was trimmed by 0 bases and the J gene end by 4 bases; junction bases not matched to a gene: 8. The CDR3 is 16 residues long. CDR3 sequence reads: CASSQSWQGVGTEAFF. The CDR3 nucleotides read TGTGCCAGCAGCCAATCGTGGCAGGGGGTCGGCACTGAAGCTTTCTTT.

This clonotype was recorded at least ten times. The CDR3: CASSQGQPFAYGYTF. The DNA of the CDR3 is TGCGCCAGCAGCCAGGGACAGCCGTTTGCCTATGGCTACACCTTC. This sequence joins TRBV4-3 and TRBJ1-2; 7 nucleotides align to TRBD1. The CDR3 totals 15 residues. J was trimmed by 4 bases and V by 3 bases; bases with no gene match: 8. Germline values: CDR1 LGHNA, CDR2 YSLEER.

This clonotype was detected only a few times. The V and J genes are TRBV18 and TRBJ1-1; weak D call: TRBD1 (6 bases). Trimming took off 6 bases at V and 0 bases at J, with 8 bases between the two ends. CDR1 KGHSH and CDR2 LQKENI come from the germline V gene. The length of the CDR3 is 13 residues. The CDR3 bases are TGTGCCAGCTCCGGACAGATGAACACTGAAGCTTTCTTT. Its protein product is CASSGQMNTEAFF.

The rearrangement uses TRBV12-3 or TRBV12-4 and TRBJ2-6; 12 bases are a match to TRBD2. J gave up 1 base and V 10 bases, and 11 bases lay outside the gene matches. The CDR3 is made up of 18 amino acids. The CDR3 protein is CAICGTSGSPSGANVLTF. CDR3 DNA sequence: TGTGCCATCTGCGGGACTAGCGGGTCCCCTTCTGGGGCCAACGTCCTGACTTTC.

The DNA of the CDR3 is TGTGCCAGCAGCCCCCAAAGTCTGGTGATCGAGTATGGGTCCTACGAGCAGTACTTC. It encodes CASSPQSLVIEYGSYEQYF. This rearrangement joins TRBV28 to TRBJ2-7, with D unresolved. The V end was cut by 6 bases, the J end by 1 base, with 28 bases between. The CDR3 has 19 residues. The germline V gene has CDR1 MDHEN and CDR2 SYDVKM.

This clonotype showed up many times. This chain links TRBV7-9 with TRBJ1-1; D unresolved. The CDR3 is made up of 13 amino acids. Germline V lookup: CDR1 SEHNR, CDR2 FQNEAQ (reference sequence). The V gene lost 1 base and the J gene lost 5 bases, with 8 bases spanning the gap. This chain's CDR3 is CASSLVPGTEAFF. The CDR3 DNA follows: TGTGCCAGCAGCTTAGTGCCGGGGACTGAAGCTTTCTTT. Supplemented by reference TRBV7-9 and TRBJ1-1, the full variable domain reads DTGVSQNPRHKITKRGQNVTFRCDPISEHNRLYWYRQTLGQGPEFLTYFQNEAQLEKSRLLSDRFSAERPKGSFSTLEIQRTEQGDSAMYLCASSLVPGTEAFFGQGTRLTVV.